The T cell receptor beta chain under discussion was sequenced for a study of post-analysis software for immune sequencing data. Turning to the study itself: The disease courses covered relapsing-remitting, secondary progressive and progressive-relapsing multiple sclerosis.

Whole-study results and caveats: In multiple sclerosis, normalized Chao1 diversity was significantly below that of controls. A handful of TRBV segments were significantly more frequent in patients than in controls. TRBV5-6, TRBV5-1 and TRBV20-1 were among these segments. Samples sharing a preparation batch grouped tightly together when assessed by F measure.

This CDR3 is built from 14 residues. V was pared by 2 bases and J by 8 bases, with 13 bases between. Germline lookup yields CDR1 KGHSH and CDR2 LQKENI. This clonotype was seen many times. Its antigen is unknown. Unique molecular identifiers were present in the TCR beta cDNA libraries. Out of about 1 to 11 million T cells, a few hundred thousand cDNA molecules were generated. TCRdb recomputed calls from the PCR reads with MiXCR, one row per CDR3 protein. This repertoire shows about 260,000 distinct CDR3 sequences, 35% to 40% found once; its top ten account for around 4.8%. The V gene is TRBV18, the J gene TRBJ1-5, with a tentative D call TRBD1 (5 bases). This TCR was recovered from a girl aged 5-17 years with multiple sclerosis. The sequencing sample was made of blood. The CDR3 DNA follows: TGTGCCAGCTCACCATGGGACTTTGACAAGCCCCAGCATTTT. Translation gives CASSPWDFDKPQHF.